A selection of T cell receptor beta chains follows, all from one sample in a study of cytomegalovirus exposure and HLA in healthy donors. This table comes from immunoSEQ multiplex PCR, and its TCRdb copy is limited to in-frame clones, with some not included. The data contain about 110,000 clones, 88% of them singletons. The sample consisted of PBMCs. The source of these receptors is a woman aged 18-29 years in good health and CMV-seropositive. CDR3s include the opening cysteine and the closing phenylalanine or tryptophan. Each record gives: V gene, J gene, D gene, clone size, CDR3 protein, CDR3 DNA. D genes are given only for firm matches. Some rows have no size entry. The others give once, few or many, or a class for an expanded clone.

TRBV19	TRBJ1-4	NA	few	CASIRTPATNEKLFF	TGTGCCAGTATACGGACACCGGCAACTAATGAAAAACTGTTTTTT
TRBV15	TRBJ2-1	NA	NA	CATSRYIDNEQFF	TGTGCCACCAGCAGATATATCGACAATGAGCAGTTCTTC
TRBV6-5	TRBJ2-1	NA	once	CASSPTGSYNEQFF	TGTGCCAGCAGTCCCACAGGGTCCTACAATGAGCAGTTCTTC
TRBV19	TRBJ2-7	TRBD1	NA	CATRQGLEQYF	TGTGCCACCCGACAGGGTCTCGAGCAGTACTTC
TRBV6-1	TRBJ1-6	NA	NA	CASSEVRVSYNSPLHF	TGTGCCAGCAGTGAAGTCCGGGTCTCCTATAATTCACCCCTCCACTTT
TRBV19	TRBJ2-5	TRBD2	NA	CASSFGLAGEQETQYF	TGTGCCAGTAGTTTTGGACTAGCGGGGGAACAAGAGACCCAGTACTTC
TRBV6-5	TRBJ2-5	TRBD2	NA	CASSMGLAGGETQYF	TGTGCCAGCAGTATGGGACTAGCGGGGGGGGAGACCCAGTACTTC
TRBV27	TRBJ1-2	NA	few	CASSRGPGGDGYTF	TGTGCCAGCAGCCGAGGACCAGGCGGGGATGGCTACACCTTC
TRBV13	TRBJ1-3	NA	NA	CASSLHSGNTIYF	TGTGCCAGCAGCTTACATTCTGGAAACACCATATATTTT
TRBV5-4	TRBJ1-2	NA	NA	CASREEAGENYGYTF	TGTGCCAGCAGAGAGGAGGCAGGGGAGAACTATGGCTACACCTTC
TRBV28	TRBJ1-5	TRBD1	NA	CASSTGQGGSMVWSNQPQHF	TGTGCCAGCAGTACGGGACAGGGCGGATCAATGGTATGGAGCAATCAGCCCCAGCATTTT
TRBV6-5	TRBJ1-2	NA	few	CASSYPRAYGYTF	TGTGCCAGCAGTTACCCGAGGGCCTATGGCTACACCTTC
TRBV6-1	TRBJ2-3	TRBD2	NA	CASSEGTSGGADTQYF	TGTGCCAGCAGTGAAGGGACTAGCGGGGGGGCAGATACGCAGTATTTT
TRBV9	TRBJ2-1	TRBD2	NA	CASSVAGGGNEQFF	TGTGCCAGCAGCGTAGCAGGCGGGGGGAATGAGCAGTTCTTC
TRBV10-3	TRBJ2-5	TRBD2	once	CAISERLAGEETQYF	TGTGCCATCAGTGAAAGGCTGGCGGGGGAAGAGACCCAGTACTTC
TRBV28	TRBJ2-7	TRBD2	NA	CASRGGPGLASSYEQYF	TGTGCCAGCAGGGGGGGACCTGGACTAGCCTCCTCCTACGAGCAGTACTTC
TRBV9	TRBJ2-7	NA	NA	CASSAQGSDEQYF	TGTGCCAGCAGCGCACAGGGTAGCGACGAGCAGTACTTC
TRBV9	TRBJ2-1	TRBD2	NA	CASSSGGRDEQFF	TGTGCCAGCAGCTCCGGGGGGAGGGATGAGCAGTTCTTC
TRBV4-3	TRBJ1-6	NA	NA	CASSQAGGGSPLHF	TGCGCCAGCAGCCAAGCGGGGGGGGGTTCACCCCTCCACTTT
TRBV5-4	TRBJ2-1	TRBD2	once	CASSLLAGGGNEQFF	TGTGCCAGCAGCTTGCTGGCGGGGGGAGGGAATGAGCAGTTCTTC
TRBV29-1	TRBJ1-3	NA	NA	CSAGQLGNTIYF	TGCAGCGCTGGACAGCTTGGAAACACCATATATTTT
TRBV29-1	TRBJ2-2	NA	NA	CSVGVSSTGELFF	TGCAGCGTTGGAGTATCGAGCACCGGGGAGCTGTTTTTT
TRBV29-1	TRBJ2-1	TRBD2	NA	CSVERAGGAYNEQFF	TGCAGCGTCGAGAGGGCGGGGGGTGCCTACAATGAGCAGTTCTTC
TRBV6-7	TRBJ2-3	TRBD1	NA	CASSYRQGKADTQYF	TGTGCCAGCAGTTATCGACAGGGGAAGGCAGATACGCAGTATTTT